This paragraph covers one TCR beta chain sequence. This CDR3 has 13 residues. V shed 9 bases, J shed 7 bases, and the junction held 7 bases outside the gene matches. The germline gives CDR1 MNHEY, CDR2 SVGAGI. The data are from a study of cytotoxic CD8 clonotypes in ibrutinib-treated CLL. Sequenced by immunoSEQ multiplex PCR; TCRdb stores in-frame clones only, minus some. The sample records 150,000 to 250,000 clones, 72% being singletons. Material: PBMCs, obtained after 24 months of ibrutinib treatment. The TCR comes from a human donor with chronic lymphocytic leukemia. The chain links TRBV6-5 to TRBJ2-1; 9 bases fit TRBD2. The CDR3 reads CASRAGGMNEQFF. The CDR3 DNA is TGTGCCAGTAGGGCGGGAGGGATGAATGAGCAGTTCTTC.